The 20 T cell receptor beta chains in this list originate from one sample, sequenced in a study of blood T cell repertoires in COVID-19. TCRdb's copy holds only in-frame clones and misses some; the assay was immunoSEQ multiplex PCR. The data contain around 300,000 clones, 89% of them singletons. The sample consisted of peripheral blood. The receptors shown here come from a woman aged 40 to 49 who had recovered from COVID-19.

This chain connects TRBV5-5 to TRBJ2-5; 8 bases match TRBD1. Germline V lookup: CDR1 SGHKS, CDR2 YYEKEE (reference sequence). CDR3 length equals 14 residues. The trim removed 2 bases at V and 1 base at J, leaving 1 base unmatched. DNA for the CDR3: TGTGCCAGCAGCTTAGGACAGGGCCAAGAGACCCAGTACTTC. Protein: CASSLGQGQETQYF.

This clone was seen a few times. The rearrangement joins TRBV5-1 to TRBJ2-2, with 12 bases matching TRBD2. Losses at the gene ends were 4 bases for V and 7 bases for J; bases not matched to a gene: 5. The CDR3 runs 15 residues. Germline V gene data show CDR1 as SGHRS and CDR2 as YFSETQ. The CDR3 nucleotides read TGCGCCAGCAGCCCGACTAGCGGGAGCATCGGGGAGCTGTTTTTT. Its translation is CASSPTSGSIGELFF.

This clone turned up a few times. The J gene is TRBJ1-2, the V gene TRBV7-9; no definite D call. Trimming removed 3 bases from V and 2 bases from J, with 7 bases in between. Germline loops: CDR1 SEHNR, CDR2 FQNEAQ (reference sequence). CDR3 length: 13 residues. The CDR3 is CASSLRENYGYTF. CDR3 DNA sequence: TGTGCCAGCAGCTTGAGGGAAAACTATGGCTACACCTTC.

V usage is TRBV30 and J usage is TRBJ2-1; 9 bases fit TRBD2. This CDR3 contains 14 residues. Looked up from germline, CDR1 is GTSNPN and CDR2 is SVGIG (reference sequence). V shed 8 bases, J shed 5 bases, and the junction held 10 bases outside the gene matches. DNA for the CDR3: TGTGCCGCCCTGACTAGCGGAGGACACAATGAGCAGTTCTTC. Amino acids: CAALTSGGHNEQFF.

The CDR3 sequence: CASSSAPIADTGELFF. The CDR3 DNA reads TGCGCCAGCAGCTCAGCCCCCATAGCGGACACCGGGGAGCTGTTTTTT. This chain joins TRBV5-1 and TRBJ2-2; D possibly corresponds to TRBD2 (6 bases). Per germline, CDR1 SGHRS and CDR2 YFSETQ. V was pared by 3 bases and J by 3 bases, with 15 bases between. The CDR3 contains 16 residues.

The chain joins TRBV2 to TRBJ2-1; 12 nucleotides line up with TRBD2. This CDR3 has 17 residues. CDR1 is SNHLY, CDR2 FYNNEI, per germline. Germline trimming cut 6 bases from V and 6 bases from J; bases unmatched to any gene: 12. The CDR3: CASSGLAGGPSANEQFF. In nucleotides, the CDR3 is TGTGCCAGCAGCGGGCTAGCGGGAGGGCCCTCCGCCAATGAGCAGTTCTTC.

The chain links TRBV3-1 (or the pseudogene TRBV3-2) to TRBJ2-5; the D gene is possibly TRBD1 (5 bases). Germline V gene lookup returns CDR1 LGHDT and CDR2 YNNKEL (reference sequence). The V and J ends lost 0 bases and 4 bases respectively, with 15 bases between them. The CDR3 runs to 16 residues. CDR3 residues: CASSQDLGLWSETQYF. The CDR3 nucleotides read TGTGCCAGCAGCCAAGATCTGGGGCTCTGGTCAGAGACCCAGTACTTC.

CDR3 DNA sequence: TGTGCCAGCAGCCAAGATGAGGGGCAGGGGACAAGCACAGATACGCAGTATTTT. It translates to CASSQDEGQGTSTDTQYF. This chain connects TRBV4-2 to TRBJ2-3, with a possible D match to TRBD1 (6 bases). The ends were cut back, 0 bases at V and 0 bases at J, with 16 bases in the middle. The CDR3 spans 18 residues. CDR1 and CDR2 (germline): LGHNA, YNFKEQ.

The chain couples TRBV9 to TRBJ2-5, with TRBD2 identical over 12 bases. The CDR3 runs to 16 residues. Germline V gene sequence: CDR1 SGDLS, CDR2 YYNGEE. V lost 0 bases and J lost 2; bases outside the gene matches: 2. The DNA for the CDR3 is TGTGCCAGCAGCGTAGCGACTAGCGGGAGTCAAGAGACCCAGTACTTC. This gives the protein CASSVATSGSQETQYF.

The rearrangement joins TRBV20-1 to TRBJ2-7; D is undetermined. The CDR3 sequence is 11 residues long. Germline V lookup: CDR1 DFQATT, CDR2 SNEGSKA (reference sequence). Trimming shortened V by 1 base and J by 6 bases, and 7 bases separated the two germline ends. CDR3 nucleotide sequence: TGCAGTGCTAGAGTTGGGCCCGAGCAGTACTTC. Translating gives CSARVGPEQYF.

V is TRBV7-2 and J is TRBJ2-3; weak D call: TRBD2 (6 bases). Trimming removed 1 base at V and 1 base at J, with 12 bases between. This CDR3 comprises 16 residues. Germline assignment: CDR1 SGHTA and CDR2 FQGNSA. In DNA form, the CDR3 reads TGTGCCAGCAGCTTAGTGTGGACGGGAGGCACAGATACGCAGTATTTT. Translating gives CASSLVWTGGTDTQYF.

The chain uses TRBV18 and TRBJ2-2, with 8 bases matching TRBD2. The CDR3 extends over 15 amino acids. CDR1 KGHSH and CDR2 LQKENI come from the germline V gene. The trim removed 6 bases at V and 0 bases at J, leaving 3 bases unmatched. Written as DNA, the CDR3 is TGTGCCAGCTCCCGGGGACTAGCGAACACCGGGGAGCTGTTTTTT. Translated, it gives CASSRGLANTGELFF. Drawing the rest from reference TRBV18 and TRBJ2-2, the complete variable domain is NAGVMQNPRHLVRRRGQEARLRCSPMKGHSHVYWYRQLPEEGLKFMVYLQKENIIDESGMPKERFSAEFPKEGPSILRIQQVVRGDSAAYFCASSRGLANTGELFFGEGSRLTVL.

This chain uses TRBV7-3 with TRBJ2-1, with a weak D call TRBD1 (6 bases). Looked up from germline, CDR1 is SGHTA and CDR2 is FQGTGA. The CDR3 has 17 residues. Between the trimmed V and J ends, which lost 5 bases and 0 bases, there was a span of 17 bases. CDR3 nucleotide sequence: TGTGCCAGCAGCCCAAGACAGGTTGTTAGCTCCTACAATGAGCAGTTCTTC. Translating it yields CASSPRQVVSSYNEQFF.

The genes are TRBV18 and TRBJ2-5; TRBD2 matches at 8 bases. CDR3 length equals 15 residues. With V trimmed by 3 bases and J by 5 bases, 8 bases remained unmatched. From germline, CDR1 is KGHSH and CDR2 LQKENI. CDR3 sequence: CASSPPGLEGETQYF. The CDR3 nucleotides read TGTGCCAGCTCACCGCCGGGACTAGAGGGGGAGACCCAGTACTTC.

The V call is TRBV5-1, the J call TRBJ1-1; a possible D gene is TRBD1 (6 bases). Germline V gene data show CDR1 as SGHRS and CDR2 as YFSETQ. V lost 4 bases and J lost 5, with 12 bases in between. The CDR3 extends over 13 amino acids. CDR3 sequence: CASSTGGDTEAFF. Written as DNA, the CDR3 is TGCGCCAGCAGCACGGGGGGCGATACTGAAGCTTTCTTT.

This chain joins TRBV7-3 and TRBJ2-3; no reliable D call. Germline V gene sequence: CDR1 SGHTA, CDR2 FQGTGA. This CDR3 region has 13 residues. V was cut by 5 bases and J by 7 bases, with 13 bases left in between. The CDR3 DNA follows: TGTGCCAGCAGCCCGGCGAGGTCTAATACGCAGTATTTT. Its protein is CASSPARSNTQYF.

The CDR3 region has the DNA TGTGCCAGCAGCCCGCAGGGTTGGGAGACCCAGTACTTC. Amino acid sequence: CASSPQGWETQYF. The chain has TRBV5-6 and TRBJ2-5; D is possibly TRBD1 (5 bases). Germline assignment: CDR1 SGHDT and CDR2 YYEEEE. The CDR3 contains 13 residues. The V end lost 4 bases, the J end lost 5 bases, and 12 bases lay between the germline ends.

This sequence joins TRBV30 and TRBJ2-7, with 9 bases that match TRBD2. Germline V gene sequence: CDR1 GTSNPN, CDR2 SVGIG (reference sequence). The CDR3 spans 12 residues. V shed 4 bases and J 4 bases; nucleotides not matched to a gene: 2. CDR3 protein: CAWKGLAYEQYF. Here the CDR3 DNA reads TGTGCCTGGAAGGGACTAGCATACGAGCAGTACTTC.

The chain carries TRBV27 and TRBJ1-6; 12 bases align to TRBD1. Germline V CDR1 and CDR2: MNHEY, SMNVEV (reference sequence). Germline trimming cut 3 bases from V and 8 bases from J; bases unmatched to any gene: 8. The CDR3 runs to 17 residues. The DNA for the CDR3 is TGTGCCAGCAGTTTGGAGGGACAGGGGGCTGGAGATTCACCCCTCCACTTT. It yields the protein CASSLEGQGAGDSPLHF.

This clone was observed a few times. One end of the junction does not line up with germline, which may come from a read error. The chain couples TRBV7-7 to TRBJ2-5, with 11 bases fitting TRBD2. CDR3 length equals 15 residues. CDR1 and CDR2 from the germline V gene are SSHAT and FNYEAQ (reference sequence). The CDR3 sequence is CASSRGLAAQETQYF. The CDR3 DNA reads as TGTGCTAGCAGCCGGGGACTAGCGGCCCAAGAGACCCAGTACTTC.